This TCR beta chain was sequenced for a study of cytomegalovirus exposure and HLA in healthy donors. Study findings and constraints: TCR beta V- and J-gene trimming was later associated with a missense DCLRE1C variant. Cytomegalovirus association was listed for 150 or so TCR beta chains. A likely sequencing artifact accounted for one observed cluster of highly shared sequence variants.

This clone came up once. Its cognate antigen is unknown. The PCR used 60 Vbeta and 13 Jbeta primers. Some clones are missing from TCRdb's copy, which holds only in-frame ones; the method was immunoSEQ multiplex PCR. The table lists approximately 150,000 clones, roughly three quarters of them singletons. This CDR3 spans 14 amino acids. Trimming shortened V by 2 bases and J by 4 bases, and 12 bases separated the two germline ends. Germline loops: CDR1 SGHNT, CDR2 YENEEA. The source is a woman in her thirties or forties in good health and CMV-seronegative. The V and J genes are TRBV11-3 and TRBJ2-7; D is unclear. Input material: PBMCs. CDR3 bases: TGTGCCAGCAGCTTAAGAGCCCAACGTTACGAGCAGTACTTC. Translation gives CASSLRAQRYEQYF.